The 31 T cell receptor beta chains below all came from one sample that was sequenced in a study of a mutant IDH1 vaccine in newly diagnosed glioma. TCRdb's copy holds only in-frame clones and misses some; the assay was immunoSEQ multiplex PCR. In the table there are roughly 30,000 clones, around 89% of which are singletons. Time point reported: week 23, last vaccination. A single vaccine dose contained 300 ug of mutant IDH1 20-mer peptide, and topical imiquimod was used with it. Their antigens are not known. The sample consisted of PBMCs, taken from a glioma patient whose treatment included an IDH1 peptide vaccine. These receptors were obtained from a man aged 35 to 55 with glioma.

V gene TRBV27 combines with J gene TRBJ1-2; D perhaps matches TRBD1 (6 bases). The V gene lost 7 bases and the J gene lost 3 bases, with 15 bases spanning the gap. CDR1 MNHEY and CDR2 SMNVEV come from the germline V gene (reference sequence). The CDR3 consists of 14 residues. The CDR3 reads CASKGRDNYYGYTF. The CDR3 DNA is TGTGCCAGCAAGGGAAGGGACAACTACTATGGCTACACCTTC.

The chain links TRBV21-1 to TRBJ2-7; TRBD1 is the table's D call and was not checked against the DNA. TRBV21-1 is a pseudogene locus. This CDR3 comprises 18 residues. CDR3 residues: CASSKARTGPKPPYEQYF. CDR3 sequence (DNA): TGTGCCAGCAGCAAAGCGCGGACAGGGCCAAAACCCCCCTACGAGCAGTACTTC.

V gene TRBV10-3 combines with J gene TRBJ1-5; D is unclear. CDR1 is ENHRY, CDR2 SYGVKD, per germline. Deletions cut 2 bases from V and 1 base from J, with 3 bases between. The CDR3 has 13 amino acids. The CDR3 DNA is TGTGCCATCAGTGAGGGCAGCAATCAGCCCCAGCATTTT. It translates to CAISEGSNQPQHF.

The J gene is TRBJ2-2, the V gene TRBV19; the match to TRBD2 covers 10 bases. CDR3 length: 14 residues. Germline V gene sequence: CDR1 LNHDA, CDR2 SQIVND (reference sequence). Losses at the gene ends were 5 bases for V and 7 bases for J; bases not matched to a gene: 4. This CDR3 reads CASSSGLANGELFF. The CDR3 DNA reads as TGTGCCAGTAGTTCGGGACTAGCGAACGGGGAGCTGTTTTTT.

The chain employs TRBV4-3 and TRBJ1-3, with D unresolved. Germline CDR1 and CDR2: LGHNA and YSLEER. The V end was cut by 0 bases, the J end by 0 bases, with 9 bases between. The CDR3 loop spans 16 amino acids. CDR3 sequence reads: CASSQDWLDSGNTIYF. As DNA, the CDR3 is TGCGCCAGCAGCCAAGATTGGCTAGACTCTGGAAACACCATATATTTT.

This CDR3 reads CASSVYRGPDTEAFF. The CDR3, as DNA: TGTGCCAGTAGTGTTTACAGGGGGCCGGACACTGAAGCTTTCTTT. This chain joins TRBV19 and TRBJ1-1; 9 nucleotides line up with TRBD1. This CDR3 comprises 15 residues. Unmatched junction bases numbered 7, after V lost 5 bases and J lost 3 bases. Germline V gives CDR1 LNHDA, CDR2 SQIVND (reference sequence).

V gene TRBV18 combines with J gene TRBJ2-1, with 14 positions matching TRBD2. Per germline, CDR1 KGHSH and CDR2 LQKENI. CDR3 length equals 17 residues. With V trimmed by 3 bases and J by 2 bases, 3 bases remained unmatched. The CDR3 DNA reads TGTGCCAGCTCACCGCGGACTAGCGGGGGGACCTACAATGAGCAGTTCTTC. It codes for CASSPRTSGGTYNEQFF. Full variable domain (outside the CDR3, taken from reference TRBV18 and TRBJ2-1): NAGVMQNPRHLVRRRGQEARLRCSPMKGHSHVYWYRQLPEEGLKFMVYLQKENIIDESGMPKERFSAEFPKEGPSILRIQQVVRGDSAAYFCASSPRTSGGTYNEQFFGPGTRLTVL.

V and J are TRBV18 and TRBJ2-7, with 9 bases aligning to TRBD2. Looked up from germline, CDR1 is KGHSH and CDR2 is LQKENI. This CDR3 has 19 residues. After removal of 3 bases from V and 1 base from J, the junction contained 16 bases not matched to a gene. The DNA for the CDR3 is TGTGCCAGCTCACCGGTGTCAGGGGTGTTAGCGGGAGAGTCCTACGAGCAGTACTTC. This translates into CASSPVSGVLAGESYEQYF.

V usage is TRBV19 and J usage is TRBJ2-3; 8 positions match TRBD2. CDR1 is LNHDA, CDR2 SQIVND, per germline (reference sequence). The CDR3 is 15 amino acids. V dropped 7 bases and J dropped 1; count of bases not matched to a gene: 7. Here the CDR3 DNA reads TGTGCCAGTACCATGACAGCGGGAGGCACAGATACGCAGTATTTT. Protein sequence: CASTMTAGGTDTQYF.

This chain uses TRBV7-9 with TRBJ2-1; perhaps TRBD2 as D (5 bases). CDR1 and CDR2 from the germline V gene are SEHNR and FQNEAQ (reference sequence). The V gene lost 5 bases and the J gene lost 1 base, with 15 bases spanning the gap. The CDR3 has 16 amino acids. The CDR3 bases are TGTGCCAGCAGCACCACTAGGCCCCCATCCTACAATGAGCAGTTCTTC. Protein: CASSTTRPPSYNEQFF.

V gene TRBV10-3 combines with J gene TRBJ2-3; D not certain. This CDR3 is built from 12 residues. The germline V gene has CDR1 ENHRY and CDR2 SYGVKD. The V gene lost 10 bases and the J gene lost 1 base, with 9 bases spanning the gap. DNA of the CDR3: TGTGCCAACGGAGAGGGCACAGATACGCAGTATTTT. This codes for CANGEGTDTQYF.

In this sample, this clone turned up once. The V call is TRBV15, the J call TRBJ1-3; no firm D call. Deletions cut 1 base from V and 2 bases from J, with 6 bases between. The CDR3 covers 14 residues. Looked up from germline, CDR1 is LNHNV and CDR2 is YYDKDF (reference sequence). Here the CDR3 DNA reads TGTGCCACCAGCAGAGGGGGTACTGGAAACACCATATATTTT. It yields the protein CATSRGGTGNTIYF.

The DNA of the CDR3 is TGCAGCGTTGTGTTTCGGTTTCTGGGGCCGGGGGGTAATGAGCAGTTCTTC. It translates to CSVVFRFLGPGGNEQFF. The gene calls are TRBV29-1 and TRBJ2-1, with 7 nucleotides matching TRBD2. J gave up 7 bases and V 4 bases, and 19 bases lay outside the gene matches. The CDR3 length is 17 residues. Germline-derived CDR1 and CDR2 are SQVTM and ANQGSEA.

The J gene is TRBJ1-5, the V gene TRBV29-1; no definite D call. Trimming cost V 5 bases and J 1 base, with 12 bases left between them. CDR3 length: 14 amino acids. The germline V gene has CDR1 SQVTM and CDR2 ANQGSEA. CDR3 sequence reads: CSVRSPGSNQPQHF. CDR3 coding DNA: TGCAGCGTTCGGTCCCCGGGCAGCAATCAGCCCCAGCATTTT.

This clone has just a few counts. The gene calls are TRBV7-3 and TRBJ2-3; a possible D gene is TRBD2 (6 bases). Trimming left V 5 bases short and J 2 bases short, with 14 bases between. This CDR3 is built from 15 residues. In germline, CDR1 is SGHTA, CDR2 FQGTGA. The CDR3 DNA is TGTGCCAGCAGCCACTATCGGGGGTACACAGATACGCAGTATTTT. Translating it yields CASSHYRGYTDTQYF. The full variable domain, in which reference TRBV7-3 and TRBJ2-3 provide the parts outside the CDR3, is GAGVSQTPSNKVTEKGKYVELRCDPISGHTALYWYRQSLGQGPEFLIYFQGTGAADDSGLPNDRFFAVRPEGSVSTLKIQRTERGDSAVYLCASSHYRGYTDTQYFGPGTRLTVL.

The chain is built from TRBV6-5 and TRBJ1-1; TRBD1 aligns across 10 bases. Germline loops: CDR1 MNHEY, CDR2 SVGAGI. This CDR3 contains 15 residues. V was clipped by 5 bases and J by 4 bases; unmatched bases: 7. CDR3 in amino acids: CASSTRTGGFTEAFF. The CDR3, as DNA: TGTGCCAGCAGTACCCGGACAGGGGGATTCACTGAAGCTTTCTTT.

V is TRBV6-6 and J is TRBJ2-6; D unclear. The CDR3 has 12 amino acids. Germline loops: CDR1 MNHNY, CDR2 SVGAGI (reference sequence). Trimming left V 6 bases short and J 4 bases short, with 4 bases between. The CDR3 sequence: CASSGGANVLTF. The DNA for the CDR3 is TGTGCCAGCAGCGGAGGGGCCAACGTCCTGACTTTC.

The CDR3 protein is CASSSTGGAIGNTIYF. DNA of the CDR3: TGTGCCAGCAGCTCAACAGGGGGCGCGATTGGAAACACCATATATTTT. This chain connects TRBV7-9 to TRBJ1-3; the match to TRBD1 covers 9 bases. Looked up from germline, CDR1 is SEHNR and CDR2 is FQNEAQ (reference sequence). V was clipped by 4 bases and J by 3 bases; unmatched bases: 7. The CDR3 extends over 16 amino acids. Variable domain in full (rest from reference TRBV7-9 and TRBJ1-3): DTGVSQNPRHKITKRGQNVTFRCDPISEHNRLYWYRQTLGQGPEFLTYFQNEAQLEKSRLLSDRFSAERPKGSFSTLEIQRTEQGDSAMYLCASSSTGGAIGNTIYFGEGSWLTVV.

The rearrangement joins TRBV19 to TRBJ1-1; the match to TRBD1 covers 9 bases. J lost 7 bases, V lost 4 bases, and 1 base had no gene match. Germline lookup yields CDR1 LNHDA and CDR2 SQIVND (reference sequence). The CDR3 runs 12 residues. For the CDR3, the DNA is TGTGCCAGTAGTAGACAGGGGGGTGAAGCTTTCTTT. The encoded protein is CASSRQGGEAFF.

This clone was found once. The J gene is TRBJ1-5, the V gene TRBV28; D remains ambiguous. The CDR3 runs 12 residues. Per germline, CDR1 MDHEN and CDR2 SYDVKM. With 7 bases removed from V and 7 bases from J, the gap between germline ends came to 11 bases. DNA of the CDR3: TGTGCCAGCACCTCCGAAGGACAGCCCCAGCATTTT. It translates to CASTSEGQPQHF.

The V call is TRBV9, the J call TRBJ2-2; either TRBD1 or TRBD2 may supply D (6 bases each). This CDR3 is 20 amino acids long. Per the germline V gene, CDR1 is SGDLS and CDR2 is YYNGEE. Trimming left V 6 bases short and J 2 bases short, with 29 bases between. This CDR3 reads CASTERGARGPQINTGELFF. The CDR3 region has the DNA TGTGCCAGCACAGAGAGGGGGGCCAGGGGACCCCAAATAAACACCGGGGAGCTGTTTTTT.

The chain employs TRBV29-1 and TRBJ2-7; D unclear. Between the trimmed V and J ends, which lost 5 bases and 3 bases, there was a span of 14 bases. Germline assignment: CDR1 SQVTM and CDR2 ANQGSEA. This CDR3 contains 13 residues. DNA of the CDR3: TGCAGCGTTCGGTCGGATGCCCTCTACGAGCAGTACTTC. Translated: CSVRSDALYEQYF.

For this clone: The sample carries other DNA sequences with the same CDR3. This chain connects TRBV5-1 to TRBJ2-5; D not resolved. V dropped 5 bases and J dropped 1 base, with 6 bases sitting between them. Germline assignment: CDR1 SGHRS and CDR2 YFSETQ. The CDR3 covers 12 residues. The CDR3 reads CASRSSQETQYF. The DNA for the CDR3 is TGCGCCAGCAGATCCAGCCAAGAGACCCAGTACTTC.

The rearrangement uses TRBV7-9 and TRBJ1-6; D call uncertain. V was clipped by 5 bases and J by 5 bases, with 13 bases between them. Germline CDR1 is SEHNR and CDR2 is FQNEAQ (reference sequence). The CDR3 length is 15 residues. CDR3 amino acids: CASSLTSSDNSPLHF. The CDR3 DNA reads as TGTGCCAGCAGCCTTACCTCCTCGGATAATTCACCCCTCCACTTT. The complete variable domain, with remaining parts taken from reference TRBV7-9 and TRBJ1-6, reads DTGVSQNPRHKITKRGQNVTFRCDPISEHNRLYWYRQTLGQGPEFLTYFQNEAQLEKSRLLSDRFSAERPKGSFSTLEIQRTEQGDSAMYLCASSLTSSDNSPLHFGNGTRLTVT.

The rearrangement joins TRBV4-3 to TRBJ2-5, with TRBD2 matching over 8 bases. The germline CDR1 and CDR2 sequences are LGHNA and YSLEER. The CDR3 consists of 15 residues. Losses at the gene ends were 0 bases for V and 11 bases for J; bases not matched to a gene: 11. The CDR3 region has the DNA TGCGCCAGCAGCCAAGATCGGGGGGGATGGCTGCTACAGTACTTC. Amino acid sequence: CASSQDRGGWLLQYF.

The V call is TRBV4-2, the J call TRBJ2-3; D remains ambiguous. This CDR3 comprises 14 residues. The V gene's germline CDR1 is LGHNA and CDR2 YNFKEQ. Trimming took 1 base from V and 3 from J, leaving 8 bases between them. The CDR3 DNA is TGTGCCAGCAGCCAAGTAAGTGGGACAGATACGCAGTATTTT. Translated, it gives CASSQVSGTDTQYF.

The rearrangement uses TRBV9 and TRBJ2-7; D possibly corresponds to TRBD1 (5 bases). CDR1 and CDR2 (germline): SGDLS, YYNGEE. Trimming removed 0 bases at V and 2 bases at J, with 9 bases between. The CDR3 is 14 residues long. CDR3 residues: CASSVASRAYEQYF. The CDR3 DNA follows: TGTGCCAGCAGCGTAGCTTCCAGGGCCTACGAGCAGTACTTC.

J is TRBJ2-2 and V is TRBV7-2; D uncertain. This CDR3 is built from 16 residues. The V end was cut by 5 bases, the J end by 6 bases, with 19 bases between. The germline V gene encodes CDR1 SGHTA and CDR2 FQGNSA. The CDR3 sequence: CASSPLPLSPSGELFF. The CDR3 nucleotides read TGTGCCAGCAGCCCATTGCCTCTTAGTCCCTCCGGGGAGCTGTTTTTT.

This clone was seen a single time. This sequence joins TRBV15 and TRBJ1-2; no clear D. Trimming pared 2 bases from V and 8 bases from J, leaving 12 bases between. The CDR3 extends over 13 amino acids. Germline V gene lookup returns CDR1 LNHNV and CDR2 YYDKDF (reference sequence). CDR3 in amino acids: CATSRLPTGGYTF. CDR3 sequence (DNA): TGTGCCACCAGCAGACTACCCACGGGGGGCTACACCTTC.

The V gene is TRBV11-2, the J gene TRBJ2-1, with a weak D call TRBD1 (6 bases). Germline V gene lookup returns CDR1 SGHAT and CDR2 FQNNGV. The CDR3 spans 12 residues. Trimming removed 2 bases from V and 7 bases from J, with 6 bases in between. The CDR3 here is CASSLQGNEQFF. CDR3 DNA: TGTGCCAGCAGCTTACAGGGGAATGAGCAGTTCTTC.

V usage is TRBV6-6 and J usage is TRBJ2-5; TRBD1 or TRBD2 may be the D gene (5 bases each). Trimming shortened V by 6 bases and J by 5 bases, and 16 bases separated the two germline ends. Germline lookup yields CDR1 MNHNY and CDR2 SVGAGI (reference sequence). The CDR3 runs 14 residues. The CDR3 loop is CASSEGRGGETQYF. The CDR3 DNA reads TGTGCCAGCAGCGAGGGTAGGGGCGGGGAGACCCAGTACTTC.